Following are 17 T cell receptor beta chains from one sample sequenced in a study of cytomegalovirus exposure and HLA in healthy donors. PCR involved 60 Vbeta and 13 Jbeta primers. Clones were sequenced by immunoSEQ multiplex PCR, and TCRdb holds only the in-frame ones, with some missing. The table records 100,000 to 150,000 clones, 75% to 90% of them present only once. Material for sequencing was PBMCs. These receptors all stem from a middle-aged woman in good health and CMV-seropositive.

J is TRBJ2-7 and V is TRBV28; 8 bases fit TRBD2. Per the germline V gene, CDR1 is MDHEN and CDR2 is SYDVKM. V trimming: 8 bases; J trimming: 1 base; junction bases outside the gene matches: 4. The CDR3 is 13 residues long. CDR3 region: CASQTSVSYEQYF. The CDR3 nucleotides are TGTGCCAGCCAGACTAGCGTATCCTACGAGCAGTACTTC.

The chain combines TRBV11-2 with TRBJ2-3; TRBD2 matches 10 bases. The CDR3 sequence is 16 residues long. Germline CDR1 reads SGHAT; CDR2 reads FQNNGV. V was clipped by 3 bases and J by 7 bases; unmatched bases: 10. The CDR3 bases are TGTGCCAGCAGCTTTTCTAGCGGGGGTGTTTTGTATACGCAGTATTTT. It encodes CASSFSSGGVLYTQYF.

The chain couples TRBV30 to TRBJ2-1; 14 positions agree with TRBD2. Germline V CDR1 and CDR2: GTSNPN, SVGIG (reference sequence). The V gene end was trimmed by 5 bases and the J gene end by 9 bases; junction bases not matched to a gene: 15. This CDR3 region has 17 residues. In DNA, the CDR3 is TGTGCCTGGGTGGGACTAGCGGGGGCCCCCGTGGTACGTGAGCAGTTCTTC. Translation gives CAWVGLAGAPVVREQFF.

CDR3: CASSRTGLAGGPHEQYF. CDR3 sequence (DNA): TGTGCCAGCAGTAGAACCGGACTAGCGGGAGGGCCGCACGAGCAGTACTTC. This chain joins TRBV27 and TRBJ2-7; 15 bases are a match to TRBD2. The V and J ends lost 5 bases and 5 bases, in that order; junction bases with no gene match: 10. This CDR3 is 17 amino acids long. Germline values: CDR1 MNHEY, CDR2 SMNVEV (reference sequence).

The gene calls are TRBV29-1 and TRBJ2-3; the match to TRBD1 covers 8 bases. The CDR3 spans 15 residues. Germline V gene data show CDR1 as SQVTM and CDR2 as ANQGSEA. With V trimmed by 6 bases and J by 3 bases, 11 bases remained unmatched. CDR3 sequence: CSVDDRGRSTDTQYF. The CDR3 DNA reads TGCAGCGTGGATGACAGGGGAAGGTCGACAGATACGCAGTATTTT.

The chain couples TRBV4-2 to TRBJ2-5, with 8 bases matching TRBD1. J gave up 2 bases and V 2 bases, and 4 bases lay outside the gene matches. Germline CDR1 reads LGHNA; CDR2 reads YNFKEQ. This CDR3 contains 15 residues. CDR3 residues: CASSQTGQEQETQYF. DNA for the CDR3: TGTGCCAGCAGCCAAACGGGACAGGAGCAAGAGACCCAGTACTTC.

The chain links TRBV19 to TRBJ2-7; D might be TRBD2 (6 bases). The V end lost 9 bases, the J end lost 3 bases, and 15 bases lay between the germline ends. The germline CDR1 and CDR2 sequences are LNHDA and SQIVND (reference sequence). The CDR3 extends over 13 amino acids. CDR3 nucleotides: TGTGCCAGCAACTCCGGGACTGACTACGAGCAGTACTTC. Its translation is CASNSGTDYEQYF.

The CDR3 reads CATQGGWGAKDYGYTF. CDR3 nucleotide sequence: TGTGCCACCCAGGGGGGATGGGGGGCTAAGGACTATGGCTACACCTTC. The chain joins TRBV7-9 to TRBJ1-2; 7 nucleotides match TRBD1. There are 16 residues in the CDR3. The V gene end was trimmed by 10 bases and the J gene end by 3 bases; junction bases not matched to a gene: 17. Germline V gene lookup returns CDR1 SEHNR and CDR2 FQNEAQ (reference sequence).

This clone has a handful of counts. This sequence joins TRBV9 and TRBJ2-3; D perhaps matches TRBD2 (6 bases). Trimming shortened V by 0 bases and J by 4 bases, and 15 bases separated the two germline ends. Germline-derived CDR1 and CDR2 are SGDLS and YYNGEE. The CDR3 contains 16 residues. CDR3 bases: TGTGCCAGCAGCGTAGCCCCCCGGGACTCCGCAGATACGCAGTATTTT. Translation gives CASSVAPRDSADTQYF.

This chain uses TRBV2 with TRBJ2-3, with TRBD1 identical over 7 bases. With 8 bases clipped from V and 6 bases from J, the junction kept 2 bases outside the gene matches. The CDR3 contains 11 residues. Germline V gives CDR1 SNHLY, CDR2 FYNNEI. The CDR3 nucleotides read TGTGCCAGCCAGGGGGTCGATACGCAGTATTTT. Protein sequence: CASQGVDTQYF.

The chain couples TRBV5-1 to TRBJ2-1; unclear D gene. From germline, CDR1 is SGHRS and CDR2 YFSETQ. V dropped 4 bases and J dropped 8 bases, with 16 bases sitting between them. The CDR3 has 14 amino acids. The chain's CDR3 is CASSTTPLSDEQFF. The CDR3, as DNA: TGCGCCAGCAGCACGACCCCGCTAAGCGATGAGCAGTTCTTC.

This clone was counted between two and nine times. This chain links TRBV30 with TRBJ2-1; the D gene is possibly TRBD2 (7 bases). The length of the CDR3 is 15 residues. V was clipped by 2 bases and J by 7 bases, with 18 bases between them. Germline V gives CDR1 GTSNPN, CDR2 SVGIG (reference sequence). CDR3 DNA sequence: TGTGCCTGGAGTAGCGAGGGGGGGAGGGGGAATGAGCAGTTCTTC. Encoded protein: CAWSSEGGRGNEQFF.

V gene TRBV7-6 combines with J gene TRBJ2-7; TRBD1 might be the D (5 bases). Trimming shortened V by 5 bases and J by 0 bases, and 11 bases separated the two germline ends. This CDR3 comprises 14 residues. CDR1 SGHVS and CDR2 FNYEAQ come from the germline V gene. The CDR3 nucleotides read TGTGCCAGCAGCCGACAGTCAAGCTCCTACGAGCAGTACTTC. Residues: CASSRQSSSYEQYF.

This chain uses TRBV27 with TRBJ1-1, with TRBD1 matching over 7 bases. This CDR3 contains 12 residues. V was clipped by 4 bases and J by 11 bases; unmatched bases: 7. Germline CDR1 is MNHEY and CDR2 is SMNVEV (reference sequence). In DNA, the CDR3 is TGTGCCAGCAGTTCAACTGACAGGGTTGCTTTCTTT. This gives the protein CASSSTDRVAFF.

The chain has TRBV5-8 and TRBJ1-3; D unclear. The CDR3 extends over 15 amino acids. V lost 2 bases and J 0 bases, leaving 9 bases between the germline ends. CDR1 is SGHTS, CDR2 YDEGEE, per germline. The chain's CDR3 is CASSFERNSGNTIYF. The CDR3 DNA reads as TGTGCCAGCAGCTTCGAGAGGAACTCTGGAAACACCATATATTTT.

This rearrangement joins TRBV5-8 to TRBJ1-5; D uncertain. The CDR3 totals 17 residues. V dropped 2 bases and J dropped 2 bases, with 17 bases sitting between them. CDR1 SGHTS and CDR2 YDEGEE come from the germline V gene. CDR3 nucleotide sequence: TGTGCCAGCAGCTTTGAACAGCCGCTCCGCGGCAATCAGCCCCAGCATTTT. Translating gives CASSFEQPLRGNQPQHF.

The V call is TRBV10-3, the J call TRBJ1-5, with TRBD1 identical over 8 bases. This CDR3 region has 15 residues. Per germline, CDR1 ENHRY and CDR2 SYGVKD. The V segment lost 2 bases and the J segment 6 bases; nucleotides outside the gene matches: 6. The CDR3: CAISEAGGAGQPQHF. CDR3 DNA sequence: TGTGCCATCAGTGAGGCAGGGGGCGCAGGTCAGCCCCAGCATTTT.